The rows below give T cell receptor beta chains drawn from one sample of a study of early T cells in non-severe SARS-CoV-2 infection. One entry per CDR3 protein results from TCRdb running MiXCR on the 5' RACE reads. The sample carries about 77,000 distinct CDR3 sequences, about 5% recorded once. This sample comprised whole blood, obtained at baseline. The receptors here all came from an adult who was a healthcare worker with PCR-confirmed SARS-CoV-2 infection or an uninfected control (not recorded which). CDR3s leave out the opening cysteine and the closing phenylalanine or tryptophan. The order of the fields is CDR3 protein, D gene, J gene, V gene. D genes are given only for firm matches.

CDR3 protein: ASSVGLAMGNEQF
D gene: TRBD2
J gene: TRBJ2-1
V gene: TRBV5-4

CDR3 protein: ASSGDRPNYGYT
D gene: TRBD1
J gene: TRBJ1-2
V gene: TRBV10-1

CDR3 protein: SASGTTLSYEQY
D gene: TRBD2
J gene: TRBJ2-7
V gene: TRBV20-1

CDR3 protein: AWSKQGISTDTQY
D gene: -
J gene: TRBJ2-3
V gene: TRBV30

CDR3 protein: ASSLTNSKDYGYT
D gene: -
J gene: TRBJ1-2
V gene: TRBV12-3/TRBV12-4

CDR3 protein: SWSSGADTQY
D gene: -
J gene: TRBJ2-3
V gene: TRBV20-1

CDR3 protein: ASRRGMNTEAF
D gene: -
J gene: TRBJ1-1
V gene: TRBV6-5

CDR3 protein: ASSLSPVGAGQETQY
D gene: -
J gene: TRBJ2-5
V gene: TRBV27

CDR3 protein: ASSTRDSNSPLH
D gene: TRBD1
J gene: TRBJ1-6
V gene: TRBV6-6

CDR3 protein: ASRRGSGTGELF
D gene: -
J gene: TRBJ2-2
V gene: TRBV7-9

CDR3 protein: ASSRQANYGYT
D gene: -
J gene: TRBJ1-2
V gene: TRBV12-3/TRBV12-4

CDR3 protein: ASSYGHNEQF
D gene: -
J gene: TRBJ2-1
V gene: TRBV6-2/TRBV6-3

CDR3 protein: ASSQELAGKEEQY
D gene: -
J gene: TRBJ2-7
V gene: TRBV27

CDR3 protein: ATSDTSGSRTKEETQY
D gene: TRBD2
J gene: TRBJ2-5
V gene: TRBV24-1

CDR3 protein: ASSPDRLSKGYT
D gene: TRBD1
J gene: TRBJ1-2
V gene: TRBV7-9

CDR3 protein: ASSLDGGSNQPQH
D gene: -
J gene: TRBJ1-5
V gene: TRBV7-8

CDR3 protein: ASSLPAPNTGELF
D gene: -
J gene: TRBJ2-2
V gene: TRBV5-5

CDR3 protein: SATGTGGSSGRMENEQF
D gene: -
J gene: TRBJ2-1
V gene: TRBV20-1

CDR3 protein: ASSSRLGTYEQY
D gene: -
J gene: TRBJ2-7
V gene: TRBV28

CDR3 protein: ASSSWGVPYEQY
D gene: -
J gene: TRBJ2-7
V gene: TRBV6-5

CDR3 protein: STSTSASGEQY
D gene: TRBD2
J gene: TRBJ2-7
V gene: TRBV29-1

CDR3 protein: ASSSVD
D gene: -
J gene: TRBJ2-3
V gene: TRBV7-2

CDR3 protein: ASSLQTGSTQY
D gene: TRBD1
J gene: TRBJ2-3
V gene: TRBV27

CDR3 protein: ASSRQGRDEKLF
D gene: TRBD1
J gene: TRBJ1-4
V gene: TRBV27

CDR3 protein: ARSPGPPEQY
D gene: -
J gene: TRBJ2-7
V gene: TRBV27

CDR3 protein: ASSQSGRRGVETQY
D gene: -
J gene: TRBJ2-5
V gene: TRBV3-1

CDR3 protein: ASSSHDKGGIGSPLH
D gene: -
J gene: TRBJ1-6
V gene: TRBV7-9

CDR3 protein: SARDRGASAVQKNIQY
D gene: -
J gene: TRBJ2-4
V gene: TRBV20-1

CDR3 protein: ASSPAVGLSSYEQY
D gene: -
J gene: TRBJ2-7
V gene: TRBV18

CDR3 protein: SARATSGAYNEQF
D gene: TRBD2
J gene: TRBJ2-1
V gene: TRBV20-1

CDR3 protein: ASSDRGTEAF
D gene: TRBD1
J gene: TRBJ1-1
V gene: TRBV6-1

CDR3 protein: ASSQELNRGYGYT
D gene: TRBD1
J gene: TRBJ1-2
V gene: TRBV14